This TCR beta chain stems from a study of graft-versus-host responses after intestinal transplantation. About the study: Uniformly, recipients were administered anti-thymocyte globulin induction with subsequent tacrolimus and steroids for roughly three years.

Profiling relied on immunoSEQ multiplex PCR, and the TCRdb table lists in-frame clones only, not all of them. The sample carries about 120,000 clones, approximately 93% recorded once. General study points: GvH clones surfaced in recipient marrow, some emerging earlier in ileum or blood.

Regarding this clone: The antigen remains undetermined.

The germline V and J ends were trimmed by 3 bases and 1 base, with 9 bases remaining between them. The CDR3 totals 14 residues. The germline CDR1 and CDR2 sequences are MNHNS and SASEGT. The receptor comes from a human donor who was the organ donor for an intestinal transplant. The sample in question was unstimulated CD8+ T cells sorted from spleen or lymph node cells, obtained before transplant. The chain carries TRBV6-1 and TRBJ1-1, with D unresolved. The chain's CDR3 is CASSDLLGNTEAFF. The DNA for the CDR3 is TGTGCCAGCAGTGATCTCCTCGGGAACACTGAAGCTTTCTTT.